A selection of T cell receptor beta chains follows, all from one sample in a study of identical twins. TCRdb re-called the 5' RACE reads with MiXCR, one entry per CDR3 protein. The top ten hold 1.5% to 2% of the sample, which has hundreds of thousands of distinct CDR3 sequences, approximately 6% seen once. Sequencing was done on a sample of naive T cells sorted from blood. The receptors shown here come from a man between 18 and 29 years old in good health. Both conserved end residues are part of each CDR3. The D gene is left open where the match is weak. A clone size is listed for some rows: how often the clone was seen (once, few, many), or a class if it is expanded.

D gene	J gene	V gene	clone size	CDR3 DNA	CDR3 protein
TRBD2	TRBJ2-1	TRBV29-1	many	TGCAGCGTCGGGGGGGGCCCATCCTACAATGAGCAGTTCTTC	CSVGGGPSYNEQFF
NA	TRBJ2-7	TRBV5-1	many	TGCGCCAGCAGCTTGCTGGACACCTCCTACGAGCAGTACTTC	CASSLLDTSYEQYF
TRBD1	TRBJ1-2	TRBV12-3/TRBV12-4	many	TGTGCCAGCAGAGGGGGTACAGGGGCGCGGGGCTACACCTTC	CASRGGTGARGYTF
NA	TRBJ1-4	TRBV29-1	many	TGCAGCGTTAACAGTCCGGGCGAAAAACTGTTTTTT	CSVNSPGEKLFF
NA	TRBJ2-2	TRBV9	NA	TGTGCCAGCAGGGGATCGGACGGGTCCGGGGAGCTGTTTTTT	CASRGSDGSGELFF
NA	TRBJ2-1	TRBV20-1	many	TGCAGTGCTAGAGATGAGGGAAGCTCCTACAATGAGCAGTTCTTC	CSARDEGSSYNEQFF
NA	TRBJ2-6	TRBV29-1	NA	TGCAGCGTCTCAGTTGGATCTGGGGCCAACGTCCTGACTTTC	CSVSVGSGANVLTF
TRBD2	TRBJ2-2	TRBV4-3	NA	TGCGCCAGCAGCCAAGATAGTCTAGCGGGAGGGCGGGACACCGGGGAGCTGTTTTTT	CASSQDSLAGGRDTGELFF
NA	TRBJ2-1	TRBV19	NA	TGTGCCAGTAGTATAGTCATGAATGAGCAGTTCTTC	CASSIVMNEQFF
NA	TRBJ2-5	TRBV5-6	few	TGTGCCAGCAGCTTTGGGAGCGAAGAGACCCAGTACTTC	CASSFGSEETQYF
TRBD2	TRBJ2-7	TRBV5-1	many	TGCGCCAGCAGCTTGGATGGTAAGCGGGAGAACGAGCAGTACTTC	CASSLDGKRENEQYF
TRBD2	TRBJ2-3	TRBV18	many	TGTGCCAGCTCATTCGGGACTAGCGGGAGTCTCACAGATACGCAGTATTTT	CASSFGTSGSLTDTQYF
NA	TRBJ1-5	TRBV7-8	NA	TGTGCCAGCAGCAAGGGGGACTACAGAAGCAATCAGCCCCAGCATTTT	CASSKGDYRSNQPQHF
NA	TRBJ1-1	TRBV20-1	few	TGCAGTGCCCCCGGTGCGGGGAGGACTGAAGCTTTCTTT	CSAPGAGRTEAFF
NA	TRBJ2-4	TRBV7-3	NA	TGTGCCAGCAGCTGGGCAATGGGAGGCCCAAACATTCAGTACTTC	CASSWAMGGPNIQYF
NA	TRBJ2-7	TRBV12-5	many	TGTGCTAGTGGTTTGGTGCTTTACGAGCAGTACTTC	CASGLVLYEQYF
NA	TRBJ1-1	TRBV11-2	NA	TGTGCCAGCAGCTTAGTTGGGGGTGCCACTGAAGCTTTCTTT	CASSLVGGATEAFF
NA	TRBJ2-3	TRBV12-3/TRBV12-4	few	TGTGCCAGCAGTCCTGACCGAACTGGCACAGATACGCAGTATTTT	CASSPDRTGTDTQYF
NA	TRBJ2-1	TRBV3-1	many	TGTGCCAGCAGCCCGAGGACAGACAGGGAGCAGTTCTTC	CASSPRTDREQFF
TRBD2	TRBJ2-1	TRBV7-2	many	TGTGCCAGCAGCTTAGGCGAGCTAGCGGGATGGAATGAGCAGTTCTTC	CASSLGELAGWNEQFF
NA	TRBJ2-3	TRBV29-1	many	TGCAGCGTTTCGGGCCTTGACACAGATACGCAGTATTTT	CSVSGLDTDTQYF
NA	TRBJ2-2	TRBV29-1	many	TGCAGCGGACTTGGGGACAAACTGTTTTTT	CSGLGDKLFF
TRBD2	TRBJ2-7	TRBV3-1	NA	TGTGCCAGCAGCGGGGTAGCGGGGTCCTACGAGCAGTACTTC	CASSGVAGSYEQYF
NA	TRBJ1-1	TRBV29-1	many	TGCAGCGTCGCCGCCGGGGGGGGGAGAAAAACGAACACTGAAGCTTTCTTT	CSVAAGGGRKTNTEAFF
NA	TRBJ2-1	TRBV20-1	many	TGCAGTGCTAGAAGAGGGGTTAGCTCCTTCACCTACAATGAGCAGTTCTTC	CSARRGVSSFTYNEQFF
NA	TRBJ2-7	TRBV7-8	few	TGTGCCAGCAGAGACGGCAGGGGAACTACTTCCTACGAGCAGTACTTC	CASRDGRGTTSYEQYF
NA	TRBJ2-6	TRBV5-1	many	TGCGCCAGCAGCATCCGGTCCCAGGGGTCCGGGGCCAACGTCCTGACTTTC	CASSIRSQGSGANVLTF
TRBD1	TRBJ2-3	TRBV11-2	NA	TGTGCCAGCAGCCTAGGACAGGGCGAATACACAGATACGCAGTATTTT	CASSLGQGEYTDTQYF
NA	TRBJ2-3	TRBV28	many	TGTGCCAGCAGTGGGATAGATACGCAGTATTTT	CASSGIDTQYF
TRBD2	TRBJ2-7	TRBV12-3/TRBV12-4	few	TGTGCCAGCAAAACTACCGGGACTAGCGGGTACGAGCAGTACTTC	CASKTTGTSGYEQYF
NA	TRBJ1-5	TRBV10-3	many	TGTGCCATCAGTGATATCGAGATCAATCAGCCCCAGCATTTT	CAISDIEINQPQHF
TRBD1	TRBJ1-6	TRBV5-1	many	TGCGCCAGCAGCACCGGGACAGATAATTCACCCCTCCACTTT	CASSTGTDNSPLHF
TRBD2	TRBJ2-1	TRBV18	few	TGTGCCAGCTCACAGACACCCAGCGGGATAAACAATGAGCAGTTCTTC	CASSQTPSGINNEQFF
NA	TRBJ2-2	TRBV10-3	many	TGTGCCATCAGTGAATCCGGAAGCACCGGGGAGCTGTTTTTT	CAISESGSTGELFF
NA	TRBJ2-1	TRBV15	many	TGTGCCACCAGCAGGATCAATGAGCAGTTCTTC	CATSRINEQFF
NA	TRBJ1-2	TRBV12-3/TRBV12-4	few	TGTGCCAGCAGTTTGGGGGATCACGGCTATGGCTACACCTTC	CASSLGDHGYGYTF
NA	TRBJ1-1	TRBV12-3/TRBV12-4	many	TGTGCCAGCACCCCACCGGGACAGAACACTGAAGCTTTCTTT	CASTPPGQNTEAFF
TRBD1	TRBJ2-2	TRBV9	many	TGTGCCAGCAGCGGGCCGGGACAGGGTCACGGGGAGCTGTTTTTT	CASSGPGQGHGELFF
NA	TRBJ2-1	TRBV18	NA	TGTGCCAGCTCACGCGGGCGGGGTATGGATGAGCAGTTCTTC	CASSRGRGMDEQFF
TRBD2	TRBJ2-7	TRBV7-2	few	TGTGCCAGCAGCTACGAGCGGGAGGTTTCCTACGAGCAGTACTTC	CASSYEREVSYEQYF